This T cell receptor beta chain was recovered during a study of T-cell memory formation after mild COVID-19. Germline values: CDR1 DFQATT, CDR2 SNEGSKA (reference sequence). This CDR3 has 14 residues. The trim removed 1 base at V and 6 bases at J, leaving 4 bases unmatched. Worth noting for this clonotype: The antigen remains undetermined.

Findings and limits, study-wide: Most CD4+ clones that shrank were in CM and EM, while CD8+ ones turned up in EMRA. Second-wave clones peaking on day 37 lacked confirmed SARS-CoV-2 specificity.

One entry per CDR3 protein results from TCRdb running MiXCR on the 5' RACE reads. The sample consists of hundreds of thousands of distinct CDR3 sequences, roughly 18% of them appearing once. The TCR sequence derives from an adult woman who had mild COVID-19 (a few samples of this study predate the infection). Cell type and time point are not known. The rearrangement uses TRBV20-1 and TRBJ2-1; 9 bases agree with TRBD2. Input material: PBMCs or a T cell subset sorted from them (not recorded which). The CDR3 nucleotides read TGCAGTGCTAGAGGCGGGAGGGTCCCCAATGAGCAGTTCTTC. Its protein product is CSARGGRVPNEQFF.